The present entry profiles one T cell receptor beta chain with its context. This record belongs to a study of blood T cell repertoires in COVID-19. Looking at the study overall: COVID-19 samples, acute and convalescent, were from the United States, Italy and Spain. The cDNA or gDNA used as material had been derived from T cells, B-cell-depleted T cells, or PBMCs.

Seattle participants joined during active infection and were tracked over time. Produced via immunoSEQ multiplex PCR; TCRdb's table is partial and in-frame only. The sample lists more than 150,000 clones; around 81% were seen once. The source is a woman older than 75 with COVID-19, enrolled during active disease. The sample consisted of peripheral blood.

The CDR3 sequence: CASSLYPGTGGWKDEQYF. CDR3 sequence (DNA): TGTGCCAGCAGCTTATATCCCGGGACAGGGGGCTGGAAGGACGAGCAGTACTTC. This chain links TRBV11-2 with TRBJ2-7; the match to TRBD1 covers 12 bases. J was trimmed by 5 bases and V by 2 bases; bases with no gene match: 13. The CDR3 extends over 18 amino acids. Germline CDR1 is SGHAT and CDR2 is FQNNGV.